The rows below give T cell receptor beta chains drawn from one sample of a study of OX40 agonist ivuxolimab in advanced cancers. TCRdb's copy holds only in-frame clones and misses some; the assay was immunoSEQ multiplex PCR. The sample carries 90,000 to 130,000 clones, 85% to 95% recorded once. Source: CD4+ or CD8+ T cells sorted from blood, taken in a trial of the OX40 agonist ivuxolimab. These receptors all stem from an adult with an advanced solid tumor such as melanoma, head and neck, liver or kidney cancer. The CDR3 runs from the conserved cysteine through the conserved F or W. The order of the fields is CDR3 protein, CDR3 DNA, D gene, J gene, V gene, clone size. The D gene is left open where the match is weak. A row's size may be missing; if present it is once, few, many or a size class.

cdr3_aa: CATSRWGGQRNNEKLFF
cdr3_nt: TGTGCCACCAGCAGATGGGGGGGCCAGCGAAATAATGAAAAACTGTTTTTT
d_call: -
j_call: TRBJ1-4
v_call: TRBV15
clone_size: -

cdr3_aa: CASSLVVGKTQYF
cdr3_nt: TGTGCCAGCAGCTTAGTGGTGGGGAAGACCCAGTACTTC
d_call: -
j_call: TRBJ2-5
v_call: TRBV11-3
clone_size: once

cdr3_aa: CASSSGLAPNEQFF
cdr3_nt: TGTGCCAGCAGTTCGGGACTGGCCCCCAATGAGCAGTTCTTC
d_call: -
j_call: TRBJ2-1
v_call: TRBV6-6
clone_size: -

cdr3_aa: CASSRLAGATDTQYF
cdr3_nt: TGTGCCAGCTCACGTCTAGCGGGTGCCACAGATACGCAGTATTTT
d_call: TRBD2
j_call: TRBJ2-3
v_call: TRBV18
clone_size: -

cdr3_aa: CASSLDTDNYGYTF
cdr3_nt: TGCGCCAGCAGCTTGGATACAGATAACTATGGCTACACCTTC
d_call: -
j_call: TRBJ1-2
v_call: TRBV5-1
clone_size: -

cdr3_aa: CASSGRTGIFNQPQHF
cdr3_nt: TGTGCCAGCAGTGGGCGGACAGGAATATTCAATCAGCCCCAGCATTTT
d_call: TRBD1
j_call: TRBJ1-5
v_call: TRBV6-1
clone_size: -

cdr3_aa: CSTGQGDYGYTF
cdr3_nt: TGCAGCACAGGACAGGGGGACTATGGCTACACCTTC
d_call: TRBD1
j_call: TRBJ1-2
v_call: TRBV29-1
clone_size: -

cdr3_aa: CASSQGQDNEKLFF
cdr3_nt: TGTGCCAGCAGCCAGGGACAGGATAATGAAAAACTGTTTTTT
d_call: TRBD1
j_call: TRBJ1-4
v_call: TRBV9
clone_size: -

cdr3_aa: CASRYRASGNHEQYF
cdr3_nt: TGTGCCAGCAGATATAGGGCTAGCGGGAACCACGAGCAGTACTTC
d_call: TRBD2
j_call: TRBJ2-7
v_call: TRBV6-6
clone_size: once

cdr3_aa: CASSLGLAGGAYEQYF
cdr3_nt: TGCGCCAGCAGCTTGGGACTAGCGGGGGGCGCCTACGAGCAGTACTTC
d_call: TRBD2
j_call: TRBJ2-7
v_call: TRBV5-1
clone_size: -

cdr3_aa: CASSIRGGTEAFF
cdr3_nt: TGTGCCAGTAGTATTCGGGGGGGAACTGAAGCTTTCTTT
d_call: -
j_call: TRBJ1-1
v_call: TRBV19
clone_size: -

cdr3_aa: CASSSLASSGGYTF
cdr3_nt: TGTGCCAGCAGCTCGTTGGCCTCAAGCGGTGGCTACACCTTC
d_call: -
j_call: TRBJ1-2
v_call: TRBV7-6
clone_size: -

cdr3_aa: CASSLGLAGTGELFF
cdr3_nt: TGTGCTAGCAGCCTAGGACTAGCGGGGACCGGGGAGCTGTTTTTT
d_call: TRBD2
j_call: TRBJ2-2
v_call: TRBV7-7
clone_size: -

cdr3_aa: CASSLAYGELGTEAFF
cdr3_nt: TGCGCCAGCAGCTTGGCCTATGGGGAGCTGGGCACTGAAGCTTTCTTT
d_call: -
j_call: TRBJ1-1
v_call: TRBV5-1
clone_size: -

cdr3_aa: CASSPIYGTSGELDTQYF
cdr3_nt: TGTGCCAGCAGCCCGATTTATGGGACTAGCGGGGAGTTAGATACGCAGTATTTT
d_call: -
j_call: TRBJ2-3
v_call: TRBV21-1
clone_size: -

cdr3_aa: CASSDREDQPQHF
cdr3_nt: TGTGCCAGCAGCGACAGGGAGGATCAGCCCCAGCATTTT
d_call: -
j_call: TRBJ1-5
v_call: TRBV21-1
clone_size: few

cdr3_aa: CASMNGQLNTEAFF
cdr3_nt: TGTGCCAGTATGAACGGGCAACTTAACACTGAAGCTTTCTTT
d_call: -
j_call: TRBJ1-1
v_call: TRBV19
clone_size: -

cdr3_aa: CASSVGPGDGNQPQHF
cdr3_nt: TGTGCCAGCAGCGTAGGTCCCGGGGATGGCAATCAGCCCCAGCATTTT
d_call: -
j_call: TRBJ1-5
v_call: TRBV9
clone_size: once

cdr3_aa: CASSELRGAGELFF
cdr3_nt: TGCGCCAGCAGTGAGCTTAGGGGGGCCGGGGAGCTGTTTTTT
d_call: -
j_call: TRBJ2-2
v_call: TRBV10-2
clone_size: -

cdr3_aa: CASGGGQGSGYTF
cdr3_nt: TGTGCCAGCGGGGGGGGACAGGGATCTGGCTACACCTTC
d_call: TRBD1
j_call: TRBJ1-2
v_call: TRBV6-5
clone_size: once

cdr3_aa: CASSYSGGRSNQPQHF
cdr3_nt: TGTGCCAGCAGTTACTCGGGGGGTCGGAGCAATCAGCCCCAGCATTTT
d_call: -
j_call: TRBJ1-5
v_call: TRBV6-6
clone_size: -

cdr3_aa: CASSGRTSGAYEQYF
cdr3_nt: TGTGCCAGCAGCGGCCGGACTAGCGGGGCGTACGAGCAGTACTTC
d_call: TRBD2
j_call: TRBJ2-7
v_call: TRBV7-2
clone_size: once